This is a list of T cell receptor beta chains from one sample in a study of patients and donors after allogeneic stem cell transplantation. TCRdb called the RT-PCR reads again in MiXCR, with one record for every CDR3 protein. Seen here are about 960,000 distinct CDR3 sequences, more than 15% observed once, and the top ten hold 6%. The sample consisted of blood, either unsorted or a sorted T cell fraction (not recorded which). The receptors stem from a human donor who was either an allogeneic HSCT recipient or a stem cell or donor lymphocyte infusion donor (not recorded which). It is not recorded whose cells these are; they may come from a transplant donor. Both conserved end residues are part of each CDR3. Each record gives: V gene, clone size, J gene, D gene, CDR3 DNA, CDR3 protein. A D gene is named only where the DNA matches it firmly. Expanded clones are given a class, and other clones once, few, many or no size at all.

V: TRBV15; size: .; J: TRBJ2-2; D: .; DNA: TGTGCCACCAGAGATTACCGACAGCTAAACACCGGGGAGCTGTTTTTT; CDR3: CATRDYRQLNTGELFF
V: TRBV13; size: few; J: TRBJ1-2; D: .; DNA: TGTGCCAGCAGTACTAGCGGCGGGACACGAGGCTACACCTTC; CDR3: CASSTSGGTRGYTF
V: TRBV25-1; size: few; J: TRBJ1-2; D: .; DNA: TGTGCCAGCAGTGAAGGGGGCTACTATGGCTACACCTTC; CDR3: CASSEGGYYGYTF
V: TRBV4-2; size: few; J: TRBJ1-3; D: .; DNA: TGTGCCAGCAGCCAAGAGGGGCGCTTCACCGGGGACACCATATATTTT; CDR3: CASSQEGRFTGDTIYF
V: TRBV6-5; size: few; J: TRBJ2-7; D: TRBD1; DNA: TGTGCCAGCAGTTATCGGGACAGGGTTAACTACGAGCAGTACTTC; CDR3: CASSYRDRVNYEQYF
V: TRBV9; size: few; J: TRBJ2-3; D: .; DNA: TGTGCCAGCAGCGTAGGTGGGACTTACACAGATACGCAGTATTTT; CDR3: CASSVGGTYTDTQYF
V: TRBV7-9; size: few; J: TRBJ2-2; D: .; DNA: TGTGCCAGCAGCCCCTATGGCCCGCCCGGGGAGCTGTTTTTT; CDR3: CASSPYGPPGELFF
V: TRBV12-3/TRBV12-4; size: .; J: TRBJ2-3; D: .; DNA: TGTGCCAGCAGTTTACTCGTCTTCACAGATACGCAGTATTTT; CDR3: CASSLLVFTDTQYF
V: TRBV27; size: few; J: TRBJ2-7; D: TRBD2; DNA: TGTGCCAGCAGTTCCTCGACTAGCGGGACCTACGAGCAGTACTTC; CDR3: CASSSSTSGTYEQYF
V: TRBV7-2; size: .; J: TRBJ1-4; D: .; DNA: TGTGCCAGCAGCTTAGGGGTGGGGGGAAAAGGTGAAAAACTGTTTTTT; CDR3: CASSLGVGGKGEKLFF
V: TRBV12-3/TRBV12-4; size: few; J: TRBJ1-2; D: .; DNA: TGTGCCAGCACCTTAATGACGGACGATGGCTACACCTTC; CDR3: CASTLMTDDGYTF
V: TRBV3-1; size: few; J: TRBJ2-7; D: .; DNA: TGTGCCAGCAGCCAAGTCGGGCGCGAGCAGTACTTC; CDR3: CASSQVGREQYF
V: TRBV29-1; size: .; J: TRBJ2-5; D: .; DNA: TGCAGCGTGTGGAGGGGGCTTGAGACCCAGTACTTC; CDR3: CSVWRGLETQYF
V: TRBV5-5; size: .; J: TRBJ2-1; D: .; DNA: TGTGCCAGCAGCTACGCCCATAGATCGGTTGATGAGCAGTTCTTC; CDR3: CASSYAHRSVDEQFF
V: TRBV12-3/TRBV12-4; size: .; J: TRBJ2-7; D: .; DNA: TGTGCCAGCAGTTTTGGCAGGAGGGGCGAGCAGTACTTC; CDR3: CASSFGRRGEQYF
V: TRBV7-2; size: few; J: TRBJ1-4; D: .; DNA: TGTGCCAGCAGCTTAGTTAGTACAACTAATGAAAAACTGTTTTTT; CDR3: CASSLVSTTNEKLFF
V: TRBV12-3/TRBV12-4; size: few; J: TRBJ1-3; D: TRBD1; DNA: TGTGCCAGCAGCCCGAGGGGACAGCCTGGAAACACCATATATTTT; CDR3: CASSPRGQPGNTIYF
V: TRBV20-1; size: .; J: TRBJ2-5; D: TRBD1; DNA: TGCAGTGCCCCCCCAGGGGGCAACCAAGAGACCCAGTACTTC; CDR3: CSAPPGGNQETQYF
V: TRBV11-2; size: few; J: TRBJ2-3; D: TRBD2; DNA: TGTGCCAGCAGCTTAGAGGCTAGCGGGAGGGGAACAGATACGCAGTATTTT; CDR3: CASSLEASGRGTDTQYF
V: TRBV24-1; size: .; J: TRBJ2-3; D: .; DNA: TGTGCCACCAGTGTGGGGGGGCGAACAGATACGCAGTATTTT; CDR3: CATSVGGRTDTQYF
V: TRBV14; size: .; J: TRBJ1-1; D: .; DNA: TGTGCCAGCAGCCAAGATCCTCTTGGGGGAGCTTTCTTT; CDR3: CASSQDPLGGAFF
V: TRBV19; size: .; J: TRBJ1-2; D: TRBD1; DNA: TGTGCCAGTAGTATGGACAGGGCTGGCTACACCTTC; CDR3: CASSMDRAGYTF
V: TRBV6-1; size: few; J: TRBJ1-1; D: .; DNA: TGTGCCAGCAGCATGAACGGCGACCAACCTGAAGCTTTCTTT; CDR3: CASSMNGDQPEAFF
V: TRBV6-5; size: few; J: TRBJ1-2; D: .; DNA: TGTGCCAGCAGTTACTCGAGGGTGGTCTATGGCTACACCTTC; CDR3: CASSYSRVVYGYTF
V: TRBV11-2; size: few; J: TRBJ2-1; D: .; DNA: TGTGCCAGCAGCCGGAGAGGACTGGAAGACAATGAGCAGTTCTTC; CDR3: CASSRRGLEDNEQFF
V: TRBV12-3/TRBV12-4; size: many; J: TRBJ2-5; D: .; DNA: TGTGCCAGCAGTTTAAGGGAACAGGGACAAGAGACCCAGTACTTC; CDR3: CASSLREQGQETQYF
V: TRBV7-2; size: .; J: TRBJ1-3; D: .; DNA: TGTGCCAGCAGCTTAGCTGGGGTGAACACCATATATTTT; CDR3: CASSLAGVNTIYF
V: TRBV6-1; size: .; J: TRBJ1-6; D: .; DNA: TGTGCCAGCAGTCCTCAGGGAATCCTAAATTCACCCCTCCACTTT; CDR3: CASSPQGILNSPLHF
V: TRBV12-3/TRBV12-4; size: many; J: TRBJ1-4; D: .; DNA: TGTGCCAGCAGTTCTGGTGAAAAACTGTTTTTT; CDR3: CASSSGEKLFF
V: TRBV6-1; size: .; J: TRBJ1-2; D: .; DNA: TGTGCCAGTCTCAACCAACGGGGGATTTCCTATGGCTACACCTTC; CDR3: CASLNQRGISYGYTF
V: TRBV6-1; size: .; J: TRBJ1-6; D: .; DNA: TGTGCCAGCACTCCCGGGACATCGTTTAATTCACCCCTCCACTTT; CDR3: CASTPGTSFNSPLHF
V: TRBV5-1; size: .; J: TRBJ2-5; D: TRBD1; DNA: TGCGCCAGCAGCTTGGATTTGGGACAGGGGAAAGAGACCCAGTACTTC; CDR3: CASSLDLGQGKETQYF
V: TRBV4-2; size: .; J: TRBJ2-1; D: .; DNA: TGTGCCAGCAGCCAAGCAGGGGAGTGGGGCGATGAGCAGTTCTTC; CDR3: CASSQAGEWGDEQFF
V: TRBV29-1; size: .; J: TRBJ2-7; D: TRBD2; DNA: TGCAGCGCTACTAGCGGGACTTTCGAGCAGTACTTC; CDR3: CSATSGTFEQYF
V: TRBV5-1; size: few; J: TRBJ2-7; D: .; DNA: TGCGCCAGCAGCTTGGAAGCCACCGGCTACGAGCAGTACTTC; CDR3: CASSLEATGYEQYF
V: TRBV29-1; size: .; J: TRBJ2-7; D: TRBD1; DNA: TGCAGCGCATCCACCGGGACAGGGGTGAGCGAGCAGTACTTC; CDR3: CSASTGTGVSEQYF
V: TRBV4-1; size: .; J: TRBJ2-7; D: TRBD1; DNA: TGCGCCAGCAGCCAAGCCGGGACAGGGGGCTCCTACGAGCAGTACTTC; CDR3: CASSQAGTGGSYEQYF
V: TRBV15; size: .; J: TRBJ1-1; D: TRBD1; DNA: TGTGCCACCAGCAGAGGGGCAGGGGGTGTCACTGAAGCTTTCTTT; CDR3: CATSRGAGGVTEAFF
V: TRBV6-1; size: .; J: TRBJ1-3; D: .; DNA: TGTGCCAGCAGACCGGGACAACGCTCTGGAAACACCATATATTTT; CDR3: CASRPGQRSGNTIYF
V: TRBV19; size: few; J: TRBJ2-1; D: .; DNA: TGTGCCAGTAGTATGGGGGGGGCCTGGGATGAGCAGTTCTTC; CDR3: CASSMGGAWDEQFF
V: TRBV7-9; size: .; J: TRBJ1-4; D: .; DNA: TGTGCCAGCAGCCAATCGACAGCACTTAATGAAAAACTGTTTTTT; CDR3: CASSQSTALNEKLFF
V: TRBV5-1; size: many; J: TRBJ2-1; D: TRBD2; DNA: TGCGCCAGCAGCTTACTAGCGGGGTACTACAATGAGCAGTTCTTC; CDR3: CASSLLAGYYNEQFF
V: TRBV5-1; size: few; J: TRBJ2-2; D: TRBD1; DNA: TGCGCCAGCAGCTTGGCGGACAGGGGATCCGGGGAGCTGTTTTTT; CDR3: CASSLADRGSGELFF
V: TRBV4-2; size: .; J: TRBJ1-2; D: .; DNA: TGTGCCAGCAGGGGACAAAAAGGGGACTATGGCTACACCTTC; CDR3: CASRGQKGDYGYTF
V: TRBV14; size: .; J: TRBJ1-2; D: TRBD1; DNA: TGTGCCAGCATCCGGTGGGACAGGGCCCATTACGGCTATGGCTACACCTTC; CDR3: CASIRWDRAHYGYGYTF
V: TRBV19; size: .; J: TRBJ1-5; D: .; DNA: TGTGCCAGTAGTATGAGGGAGACTCAGCCCCAGCATTTT; CDR3: CASSMRETQPQHF
V: TRBV13; size: few; J: TRBJ1-5; D: TRBD1; DNA: TGTGCCAGCAGCTATACTACAGGGGCCCGCAATCAGCCCCAGCATTTT; CDR3: CASSYTTGARNQPQHF
V: TRBV7-2; size: few; J: TRBJ1-1; D: .; DNA: TGTGCCAGCAGCTTAGGCCACGGCACCCCTTCCACTGAAGCTTTCTTT; CDR3: CASSLGHGTPSTEAFF
V: TRBV6-2/TRBV6-3; size: many; J: TRBJ1-5; D: .; DNA: TGTGCCAGCAGTGCCGGACAGAATAGCAATCAGCCCCAGCATTTT; CDR3: CASSAGQNSNQPQHF
V: TRBV29-1; size: .; J: TRBJ2-3; D: .; DNA: TGCAGCGTTGAAGGGCCTGTACACACAGATACGCAGTATTTT; CDR3: CSVEGPVHTDTQYF
V: TRBV6-5; size: .; J: TRBJ2-5; D: .; DNA: TGTGCCAGCAGTTACGTGGGAGTAGGAGGAGAGACCCAGTACTTC; CDR3: CASSYVGVGGETQYF
V: TRBV6-1; size: few; J: TRBJ2-7; D: TRBD1; DNA: TGTGCCAGCAGAGCCGGGACAGGGCTCTCCTACGAGCAGTACTTC; CDR3: CASRAGTGLSYEQYF
V: TRBV20-1; size: .; J: TRBJ2-2; D: TRBD2; DNA: TGCAGTGCTAGCTGGCTCTCGGGAGGGCCCTCGAGCACCGGGGAGCTGTTTTTT; CDR3: CSASWLSGGPSSTGELFF
V: TRBV6-5; size: .; J: TRBJ1-2; D: .; DNA: TGTGCCAGCAGTTATGACGACAGCCCATATGGCTACACCTTC; CDR3: CASSYDDSPYGYTF
V: TRBV6-2/TRBV6-3; size: .; J: TRBJ1-2; D: .; DNA: TGTGCCAGCAGGACGTCAGACTATGGCTACACCTTC; CDR3: CASRTSDYGYTF
V: TRBV6-5; size: .; J: TRBJ2-1; D: TRBD2; DNA: TGTGCCAGCAGTTACAAGACTAGCGGCCAAATCTCCTACAATGAGCAGTTCTTC; CDR3: CASSYKTSGQISYNEQFF
V: TRBV20-1; size: few; J: TRBJ2-1; D: TRBD1; DNA: TGCAGTGCTCCGAACCAACAGGGGAGCTCCTACAATGAGCAGTTCTTC; CDR3: CSAPNQQGSSYNEQFF